This TCR beta chain originates from a study of cytomegalovirus exposure and HLA in healthy donors. Across the study: Among the 370 or so donors who were genotyped, about 86% fell in the genetic ancestry cluster that is associated with self-reported Caucasian donors. Regarding the study as a whole: The authors confirmed in vitro that a few CMV-associated chains were specific for CMV antigens.

In the PCR, 60 Vbeta and 13 Jbeta primers were used. Sequencing used immunoSEQ multiplex PCR; TCRdb keeps in-frame clones, though not all of them. Of more than 200,000 clones listed, roughly 84% are singletons. Between the trimmed V and J ends, which lost 1 base and 2 bases, there was a span of 14 bases. Germline values: CDR1 SGHVS, CDR2 FNYEAQ. The CDR3 extends over 17 amino acids. Points on this clone: Its target is unknown.

The rearrangement joins TRBV7-6 to TRBJ2-2; no clear D. The sequence came from a human donor in good health. The sequenced sample was PBMCs. The CDR3 is CASSLVALSLNTGELFF. The CDR3 DNA is TGTGCCAGCAGCTTAGTTGCCCTGTCACTAAACACCGGGGAGCTGTTTTTT.